This T cell receptor beta chain was observed in a study of T-cell reconstitution after alpha-beta-depleted transplantation in children. A library of TCRbeta sequences, prepared with unique molecular identifiers, was generated. Via MiXCR, TCRdb re-called the PCR reads, giving one row per CDR3 protein. Among hundreds of thousands of distinct CDR3 sequences, over 10% were seen once, and the ten largest hold approximately 2%. In its sample, this clonotype was seen a few times. The target antigen is unknown. The V gene's germline CDR1 is LGHNA and CDR2 YSLEER. V was shortened by 1 base and J by 3 bases, with 7 bases between the two germline ends. The CDR3 is made up of 13 amino acids. Whole-study findings and limits: Some patients' high day-60 TCRbeta diversity was attributed to recipient cells surviving conditioning. T-cell numbers and diversity, one year after transplant, stemmed largely from T cells that were newly produced. After transplant, at about two months, alpha-beta T cells were reportedly derived from several hundred expanded graft clones.

The TCR was taken from a male patient aged 10 to 17 who had a stem cell transplant for acute myeloid leukemia, so the T cells may come from the graft donor. Source: PBMCs, mostly from graft donor cells, taken 360 days after TCRalphabeta/CD19-depleted stem cell transplant. The rearrangement joins TRBV4-3 to TRBJ2-7, with D unclear. The CDR3 coding sequence is TGCGCCAGCAGCCAAGGCACCTTCTACGAGCAGTACTTC. Translating it yields CASSQGTFYEQYF.